This T cell receptor (beta chain) was recovered during a study of blood T cell repertoires in COVID-19. In the study overall: Acute-phase and convalescent COVID-19 samples originated in the United States, Italy and Spain. T cells, B-cell-depleted T cells, or PBMCs provided the cDNA or gDNA that served as material.

Germline CDR1 reads LGHDT; CDR2 reads YNNKEL (reference sequence). The CDR3 has 16 amino acids. Trimming shortened V by 0 bases and J by 5 bases, and 16 bases separated the two germline ends. Source study methods: For nucleated cells, counts were estimated from reference gene primer amplification. This table comes from immunoSEQ multiplex PCR, and its TCRdb copy is limited to in-frame clones, with some not included. The D gene and trimming were derived from the DNA, and the V and J assignments and clone size from that table. The table lists 250,000 to 300,000 clones, approximately 86% of them singletons. The Seattle patients, enrolled during active infection, were followed longitudinally.

What was sequenced was peripheral blood. This sequence joins TRBV3-1 (or the pseudogene TRBV3-2) and TRBJ2-5; perhaps TRBD2 as D (6 bases). This TCR was recovered from a woman in her 70s with COVID-19, enrolled during active disease. The CDR3 sequence is CASSQEGIGGEETQYF. The CDR3 nucleotides read TGTGCCAGCAGCCAAGAAGGGATCGGGGGAGAGGAGACCCAGTACTTC.